This T cell receptor beta chain was recorded in a study of blood T cell repertoires in COVID-19. On the study more broadly: The analysed material was cDNA or gDNA that came from T cells, B-cell-depleted T cells, or PBMCs.

The CDR3 length is 18 residues. Germline-derived CDR1 and CDR2 are LNHNV and YYDKDF (reference sequence). Trimming removed 0 bases at V and 2 bases at J, with 18 bases between. Authors' analysis steps: Estimation of nucleated cell counts was performed using reference gene primer amplification. Measured with immunoSEQ multiplex PCR; TCRdb has only the in-frame clones, and not every one. V, J and clone size reflect that table, while D and trimming were determined from the DNA. Here the sample spans about 300,000 clones, around 86% being singletons. Clinical history reported by participants formed the basis on which cohorts were assigned. All recovered Cohort 3 donors got two negative PCRs, got clearance, or saw symptom resolution.

The TCR sequence derives from a woman between 18 and 29 years old who had recovered from COVID-19. This rearrangement joins TRBV15 to TRBJ2-3; weak D call: TRBD2 (5 bases). Input material: PBMCs or T cells enriched from blood (not recorded which). The CDR3 DNA reads TGTGCCACCAGCAGAGAGTATGGGGAAACTAGTACCACAGATACGCAGTATTTT. Its protein product is CATSREYGETSTTDTQYF.